This paragraph reports one TCR beta chain. In the authors' methods: Nucleated cell number was recorded as an estimate derived from reference gene primer amplification. Sequenced by immunoSEQ multiplex PCR; TCRdb stores in-frame clones only, minus some. Clone size and V and J calls were adopted from that table, with D and trimming inferred from the DNA. The table has nearly 200,000 clones, 70% to 90% seen once. These data come from a study of blood T cell repertoires in COVID-19. Study summary: From the United States, Italy and Spain came samples of acute and convalescent COVID-19. The analysed material was cDNA or gDNA that came from T cells, B-cell-depleted T cells, or PBMCs.

The CDR3 totals 13 residues. V lost 5 bases to trimming and J lost 7 bases, with 12 bases between them. Germline V gene data show CDR1 as MNHNY and CDR2 as SVGAGI (reference sequence). The clonotype originates from a woman aged 40-49 years who had recovered from COVID-19. Source material: peripheral blood. V is TRBV6-6 and J is TRBJ2-1; D perhaps matches TRBD1 (6 bases). CDR3 residues: CASSTVTGNEQFF. In DNA form, the CDR3 reads TGTGCCAGCAGTACCGTAACAGGGAATGAGCAGTTCTTC.